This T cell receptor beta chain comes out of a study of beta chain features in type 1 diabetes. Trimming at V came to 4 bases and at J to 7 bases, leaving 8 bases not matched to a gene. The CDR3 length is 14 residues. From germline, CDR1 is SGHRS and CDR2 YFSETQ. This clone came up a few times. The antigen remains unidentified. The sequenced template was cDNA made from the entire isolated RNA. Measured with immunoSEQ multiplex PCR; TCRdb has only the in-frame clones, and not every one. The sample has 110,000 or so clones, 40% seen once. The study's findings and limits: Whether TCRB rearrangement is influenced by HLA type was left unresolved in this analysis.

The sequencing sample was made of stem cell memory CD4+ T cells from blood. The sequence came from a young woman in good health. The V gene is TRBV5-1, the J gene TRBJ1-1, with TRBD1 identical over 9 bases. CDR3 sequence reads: CASSAGQGGVEAFF. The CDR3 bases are TGCGCCAGCAGCGCGGGACAGGGCGGAGTTGAAGCTTTCTTT.